Each of the 30 T cell receptor beta chains below was sequenced from the same sample in a study of blood T cell repertoires in COVID-19. Clones were read by immunoSEQ multiplex PCR, and TCRdb kept only the in-frame ones, dropping some. The data hold about 160,000 clones, with approximately 80% observed a single time. The sample comprised peripheral blood. All receptors come from a man aged 65 to 79 who had recovered from COVID-19.

The V and J genes are TRBV7-9 and TRBJ2-7; tentative D call: TRBD1 (5 bases). CDR3 length: 12 residues. Trimming took 5 bases from V and 5 from J, leaving 10 bases between them. Germline V gives CDR1 SEHNR, CDR2 FQNEAQ (reference sequence). CDR3 sequence reads: CASSRSGNEQYF. The CDR3 DNA is TGTGCCAGCAGCCGCTCAGGGAACGAGCAGTACTTC.

The V gene is TRBV2, the J gene TRBJ1-1; D not resolved. Germline CDR1 is SNHLY and CDR2 is FYNNEI. Between the trimmed V and J ends, which lost 4 bases and 10 bases, there was a span of 10 bases. The length of the CDR3 is 11 residues. CDR3 in DNA: TGTGCCAGCAGTGCACTAGGTTCAGCTTTCTTT. Protein product: CASSALGSAFF.

The gene calls are TRBV18 and TRBJ1-2; 9 bases are shared with TRBD1. The CDR3 is 15 residues long. V lost 6 bases and J lost 1; bases outside the gene matches: 6. Germline V gene sequence: CDR1 KGHSH, CDR2 LQKENI. This CDR3 is CASSLPGQGNYGYTF. CDR3 in DNA: TGTGCCAGCTCCCTTCCGGGACAGGGTAACTATGGCTACACCTTC.

V and J are TRBV18 and TRBJ2-7; 8 bases fit TRBD1. Germline trimming cut 6 bases from V and 5 bases from J; bases unmatched to any gene: 6. Germline V CDR1 and CDR2: KGHSH, LQKENI. This CDR3 spans 13 amino acids. As DNA, the CDR3 is TGTGCCAGCTCGTTGGACAGGGCCCACGAGCAGTACTTC. It codes for CASSLDRAHEQYF.

The rearrangement uses TRBV7-2 and TRBJ2-4; TRBD2 matches at 8 bases. Germline lookup yields CDR1 SGHTA and CDR2 FQGNSA. The V segment lost 5 bases and the J segment 6 bases; nucleotides outside the gene matches: 9. This CDR3 region has 15 residues. The CDR3 region has the DNA TGTGCCAGCAGCCAGACTCGAACTAGCGGAAACATTCAGTACTTC. As protein: CASSQTRTSGNIQYF.

V usage is TRBV7-8 and J usage is TRBJ2-7; D is possibly TRBD2 (6 bases). CDR1 SGHVS and CDR2 FQNEAQ come from the germline V gene. V was trimmed by 3 bases and J by 3 bases, leaving 12 bases between them. The length of the CDR3 is 14 residues. The CDR3 loop reads CASSFPGSLYEQYF. The DNA for the CDR3 is TGTGCCAGCAGCTTTCCCGGGAGTCTCTACGAGCAGTACTTC. Together with reference TRBV7-8 and TRBJ2-7, the CDR3 gives the full variable domain: GAGVSQSPRYKVAKRGQDVALRCDPISGHVSLFWYQQALGQGPEFLTYFQNEAQLDKSGLPSDRFFAERPEGSVSTLKIQRTQQEDSAVYLCASSFPGSLYEQYFGPGTRLTVT.

The chain has TRBV9 and TRBJ1-3, with 7 bases that match TRBD1. Germline CDR1 reads SGDLS; CDR2 reads YYNGEE. J gave up 0 bases and V 3 bases, and 6 bases lay outside the gene matches. The CDR3 sequence is 16 residues long. The CDR3 nucleotides read TGTGCCAGCAGCGGCAGGGGGGACTCCTCTGGAAACACCATATATTTT. Protein product: CASSGRGDSSGNTIYF.

V usage is TRBV18 and J usage is TRBJ2-3; 9 bases are a match to TRBD1. This CDR3 spans 12 amino acids. The V gene end was trimmed by 4 bases and the J gene end by 9 bases; junction bases not matched to a gene: 2. Germline V gene data show CDR1 as KGHSH and CDR2 as LQKENI. CDR3: CASSQGQGTQYF. CDR3 in DNA: TGTGCCAGCTCACAAGGACAGGGGACGCAGTATTTT. The entire variable domain, with the rest obtained from reference TRBV18 and TRBJ2-3, is as follows: NAGVMQNPRHLVRRRGQEARLRCSPMKGHSHVYWYRQLPEEGLKFMVYLQKENIIDESGMPKERFSAEFPKEGPSILRIQQVVRGDSAAYFCASSQGQGTQYFGPGTRLTVL.

The chain combines TRBV6-5 with TRBJ2-5, with TRBD1 identical over 7 bases. There are 12 residues in the CDR3. Per germline, CDR1 MNHEY and CDR2 SVGAGI. The V segment lost 5 bases and the J segment 10 bases; nucleotides outside the gene matches: 7. CDR3 nucleotides: TGTGCCAGCAGTCACGGGACAGAAGACCAGTACTTC. Translating it yields CASSHGTEDQYF.

This chain connects TRBV7-3 to TRBJ2-1, with 13 bases aligning to TRBD2. V shed 5 bases, J shed 9 bases, and the junction held 7 bases outside the gene matches. The CDR3 spans 15 residues. From germline, CDR1 is SGHTA and CDR2 FQGTGA. The CDR3 DNA sequence: TGTGCCAGCAGCCCCGGGACTAGCGGGAAGAGTGAGCAGTTCTTC. Its translation: CASSPGTSGKSEQFF.

The J gene is TRBJ2-3, the V gene TRBV7-9; tentative D call: TRBD2 (5 bases). CDR3 size: 15 residues. CDR1 and CDR2 (germline): SEHNR, FQNEAQ (reference sequence). Trimming cost V 1 base and J 5 bases, with 13 bases left between them. The chain's CDR3 is CASSLVLDGIDTQYF. The DNA of the CDR3 is TGTGCCAGCAGCTTAGTTCTCGACGGGATAGATACGCAGTATTTT.

About this clone itself: At the DNA level, this CDR3 is encoded by other sequences in the same sample as well. The chain recombines TRBV5-1 with TRBJ2-7, with D possibly TRBD1 on 5 matching bases. Germline CDR1 is SGHRS and CDR2 is YFSETQ. The CDR3 is 13 amino acids. Deletions cut 5 bases from V and 2 bases from J, with 11 bases between. The CDR3 reads CASSFQGTYEQYF. Here the CDR3 DNA reads TGCGCCAGCAGTTTTCAGGGTACCTACGAGCAGTACTTC.

V usage is TRBV29-1 and J usage is TRBJ1-1, with 7 bases matching TRBD1. The CDR3 totals 14 residues. The V gene's germline CDR1 is SQVTM and CDR2 ANQGSEA. V lost 2 bases, J lost 0 bases, and 3 bases stayed unmatched. The CDR3 coding sequence is TGCAGCGTTGAACGAGGGACAGTGAACACTGAAGCTTTCTTT. Its protein product is CSVERGTVNTEAFF.

V and J are TRBV5-6 and TRBJ2-1; TRBD2 might be the D (6 bases). V was trimmed by 5 bases and J by 9 bases, leaving 18 bases between them. There are 14 residues in the CDR3. Germline values: CDR1 SGHDT, CDR2 YYEEEE. The CDR3 region is CASRWDFGNAEQFF. CDR3 bases: TGTGCCAGCAGATGGGACTTCGGTAACGCTGAGCAGTTCTTC.

The CDR3 spells CASSPAGNTEAFF. In DNA form, the CDR3 reads TGTGCCAGCAGCCCAGCGGGGAACACTGAAGCTTTCTTT. The chain is built from TRBV3-1 (or the pseudogene TRBV3-2) and TRBJ1-1; D uncertain. CDR3 size: 13 residues. Germline V lookup: CDR1 LGHDT, CDR2 YNNKEL (reference sequence). Trimming took 4 bases from V and 1 from J, leaving 7 bases between them.

The rearrangement joins TRBV21-1 to TRBJ2-7; TRBD1 is taken as the D call from the table, unchecked against the DNA. TRBV21-1 is annotated as a pseudogene. The CDR3 is made up of 10 amino acids. CDR3 residues: CASGRGEQYF. The DNA for the CDR3 is TGTGCCAGCGGAAGGGGCGAGCAGTACTTC.

The J gene is TRBJ1-1, the V gene TRBV10-1; D uncertain. The CDR3 has 13 residues. Trimming removed 6 bases from V and 2 bases from J, with 10 bases in between. Germline CDR1 is WNHNN and CDR2 is SYGVQD (reference sequence). The CDR3, as DNA: TGCGCCAGCAGGAGAGGTGACAACACTGAAGCTTTCTTT. It codes for CASRRGDNTEAFF.

The chain employs TRBV7-6 and TRBJ2-7; no clear D gene. Germline V CDR1 and CDR2: SGHVS, FNYEAQ. The V and J ends lost 0 bases and 4 bases respectively, with 19 bases between them. The CDR3 is 17 amino acids. The CDR3 nucleotides are TGTGCCAGCAGCTTAGCGCTTCAGACTTCGTTGCCATACGAGCAGTACTTC. Translated, it gives CASSLALQTSLPYEQYF. Filled out from reference TRBV7-6 and TRBJ2-7, the complete variable domain reads GAGVSQSPRYKVTKRGQDVALRCDPISGHVSLYWYRQALGQGPEFLTYFNYEAQQDKSGLPNDRFSAERPEGSISTLTIQRTEQRDSAMYRCASSLALQTSLPYEQYFGPGTRLTVT.

J is TRBJ2-2 and V is TRBV4-3; D gene unclear. Germline V gene lookup returns CDR1 LGHNA and CDR2 YSLEER. Deletions cut 3 bases from V and 1 base from J, with 9 bases between. The CDR3 is 15 amino acids. The CDR3 is CASSQNTVNTGELFF. The CDR3 DNA sequence: TGCGCCAGCAGCCAGAATACAGTGAACACCGGGGAGCTGTTTTTT.

This clone has more than one count but fewer than ten. The V and J genes are TRBV27 and TRBJ2-7, with 9 bases fitting TRBD1. V gave up 5 bases and J gave up 4 bases; unmatched junction bases: 9. This CDR3 has 15 residues. The germline gives CDR1 MNHEY, CDR2 SMNVEV (reference sequence). The CDR3 region is CASSTYRGRRYEQYF. Here the CDR3 DNA reads TGTGCCAGCAGTACCTACAGGGGGCGGCGGTACGAGCAGTACTTC.

The genes are TRBV6-5 and TRBJ1-2, with TRBD1 matching 10 bases. The length of the CDR3 is 14 residues. Per the germline V gene, CDR1 is MNHEY and CDR2 is SVGAGI. The J segment lost 8 bases and the V segment lost 5 bases, leaving 8 bases of the junction unmatched. The DNA for the CDR3 is TGTGCCAGCAGTCGACGGGACAGGGGAGACGGCTACACCTTC. It codes for CASSRRDRGDGYTF.

V usage is TRBV6-5 and J usage is TRBJ1-2, with TRBD1 identical over 9 bases. Unmatched junction bases numbered 5, after V lost 5 bases and J lost 7 bases. This CDR3 contains 13 residues. From germline, CDR1 is MNHEY and CDR2 SVGAGI. The CDR3 spells CASSPGTGIGYTF. In DNA form, the CDR3 reads TGTGCCAGCAGTCCCGGGACAGGGATTGGCTACACCTTC.

J is TRBJ2-3 and V is TRBV28; a weak D match, TRBD2 (5 bases). V lost 6 bases and J lost 3, with 16 bases in between. The CDR3 totals 15 residues. CDR1 is MDHEN and CDR2 is SYDVKM in the germline V gene. CDR3 in amino acids: CASSQRESGTDTQYF. CDR3 bases: TGTGCCAGCAGCCAAAGGGAGTCTGGGACAGATACGCAGTATTTT.

The V gene is TRBV18, the J gene TRBJ1-6, with D hard to call. The germline CDR1 and CDR2 sequences are KGHSH and LQKENI. Between the trimmed V and J ends, which lost 0 bases and 0 bases, there was a span of 9 bases. The CDR3 is 17 amino acids. The CDR3 coding sequence is TGTGCCAGCTCACCACCAAACACCTCCTCCTATAATTCACCCCTCCACTTT. Translation: CASSPPNTSSYNSPLHF.

This chain uses TRBV27 with TRBJ2-7; D is possibly TRBD1 (6 bases). The V and J ends lost 8 bases and 2 bases respectively, with 16 bases between them. Germline V gene lookup returns CDR1 MNHEY and CDR2 SMNVEV (reference sequence). The CDR3 runs to 14 residues. The CDR3 loop reads CASSRGTWTYEQYF. DNA for the CDR3: TGTGCCAGCTCAAGGGGGACGTGGACCTACGAGCAGTACTTC.

The chain employs TRBV18 and TRBJ2-3; D is unresolved. The V gene lost 2 bases and the J gene lost 4 bases, with 4 bases spanning the gap. CDR3 size: 12 residues. In germline, CDR1 is KGHSH, CDR2 LQKENI. This CDR3 is CASSPVADTQYF. In DNA, the CDR3 is TGTGCCAGCTCACCAGTAGCAGATACGCAGTATTTT.

Remarks on this clone: The sample contains more than one DNA sequence encoding this CDR3. This rearrangement joins TRBV5-1 to TRBJ2-1; D possibly corresponds to TRBD2 (6 bases). CDR1 and CDR2 from the germline V gene are SGHRS and YFSETQ. The length of the CDR3 is 15 residues. Trimming shortened V by 4 bases and J by 0 bases, and 11 bases separated the two germline ends. Here the CDR3 DNA reads TGCGCCAGCAGCCTTAGCGGAGGCTCCTACAATGAGCAGTTCTTC. Protein sequence: CASSLSGGSYNEQFF.

This clone is a singleton in its sample. V and J are TRBV5-4 and TRBJ2-3; weak D call: TRBD2 (8 bases). Germline assignment: CDR1 SGHNT and CDR2 YYREEE (reference sequence). This CDR3 has 15 residues. V was clipped by 4 bases and J by 5 bases, with 17 bases between them. CDR3 sequence: CASSRREGAKDTQYF. The DNA for the CDR3 is TGTGCCAGCAGCCGTCGGGAGGGGGCTAAAGATACGCAGTATTTT.

In this sample, this clone turned up once. The chain employs TRBV4-1 and TRBJ1-4, with 7 bases aligning to TRBD1. This CDR3 is 15 amino acids long. CDR1 is MGHRA, CDR2 YSYEKL, per germline. After removal of 0 bases from V and 8 bases from J, the junction contained 6 bases not matched to a gene. This chain's CDR3 is CASSQEGRGPEKLFF. The CDR3 region has the DNA TGCGCCAGCAGCCAAGAGGGAAGGGGGCCGGAAAAACTGTTTTTT.

J is TRBJ2-7 and V is TRBV3-1 (or the pseudogene TRBV3-2); 13 bases line up with TRBD2. The CDR3 sequence is 15 residues long. After removal of 1 base from V and 7 bases from J, the junction contained 4 bases not matched to a gene. In germline, CDR1 is LGHDT, CDR2 YNNKEL (reference sequence). The CDR3 reads CASSQGTSGSGEQYF. The CDR3 DNA sequence: TGTGCCAGCAGCCAAGGGACTAGCGGGAGTGGGGAGCAGTACTTC.